Sequencing of this TCR beta chain was carried out in a study of blood T cell repertoires in COVID-19. Across the study: COVID-19 samples, acute and convalescent, were from the United States, Italy and Spain.

Original handling: Amplification from reference gene primers served as the basis for estimated nucleated cell counts. Sequenced by immunoSEQ multiplex PCR; TCRdb stores in-frame clones only, minus some. The D gene and trimming were derived from the DNA, and the V and J assignments and clone size from that table. The repertoire includes some 200,000 clones, 83% of them detected once, and roughly 1.2% sits in the top ten. Deletions cut 0 bases from V and 1 base from J, with 7 bases between. Germline values: CDR1 SGHNT, CDR2 YYREEE (reference sequence). The CDR3 is 15 residues long. This clonotype was obtained from a woman in her twenties or thirties with COVID-19, enrolled during active disease. The chain couples TRBV5-4 to TRBJ2-2, with D tentatively TRBD2 (5 bases). The specimen sequenced was peripheral blood. CDR3: CASSLDEGNTGELFF. In DNA, the CDR3 is TGTGCCAGCAGCTTGGATGAGGGGAACACCGGGGAGCTGTTTTTT.